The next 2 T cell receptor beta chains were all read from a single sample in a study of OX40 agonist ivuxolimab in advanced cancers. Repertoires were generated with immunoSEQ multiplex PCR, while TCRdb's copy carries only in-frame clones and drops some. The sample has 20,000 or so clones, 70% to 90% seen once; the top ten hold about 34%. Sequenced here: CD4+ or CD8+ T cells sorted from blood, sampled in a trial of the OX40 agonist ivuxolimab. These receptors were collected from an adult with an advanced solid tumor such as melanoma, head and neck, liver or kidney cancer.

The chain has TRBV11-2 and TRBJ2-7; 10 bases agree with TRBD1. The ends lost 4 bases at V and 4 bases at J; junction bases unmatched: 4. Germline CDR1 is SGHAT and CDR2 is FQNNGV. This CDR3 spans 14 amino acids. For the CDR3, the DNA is TGTGCCAGCAGCTCGACAGGGGGCTTTTACGAGCAGTACTTC. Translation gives CASSSTGGFYEQYF. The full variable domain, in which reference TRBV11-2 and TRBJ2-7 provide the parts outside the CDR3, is EAGVAQSPRYKIIEKRQSVAFWCNPISGHATLYWYQQILGQGPKLLIQFQNNGVVDDSQLPKDRFSAERLKGVDSTLKIQPAKLEDSAVYLCASSSTGGFYEQYFGPGTRLTVT.

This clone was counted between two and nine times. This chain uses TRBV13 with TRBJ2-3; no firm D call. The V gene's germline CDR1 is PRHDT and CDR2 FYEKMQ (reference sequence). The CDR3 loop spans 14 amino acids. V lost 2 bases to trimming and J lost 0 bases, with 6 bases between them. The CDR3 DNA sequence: TGTGCCAGCAGCTTAAAACAGAGCACAGATACGCAGTATTTT. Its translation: CASSLKQSTDTQYF.